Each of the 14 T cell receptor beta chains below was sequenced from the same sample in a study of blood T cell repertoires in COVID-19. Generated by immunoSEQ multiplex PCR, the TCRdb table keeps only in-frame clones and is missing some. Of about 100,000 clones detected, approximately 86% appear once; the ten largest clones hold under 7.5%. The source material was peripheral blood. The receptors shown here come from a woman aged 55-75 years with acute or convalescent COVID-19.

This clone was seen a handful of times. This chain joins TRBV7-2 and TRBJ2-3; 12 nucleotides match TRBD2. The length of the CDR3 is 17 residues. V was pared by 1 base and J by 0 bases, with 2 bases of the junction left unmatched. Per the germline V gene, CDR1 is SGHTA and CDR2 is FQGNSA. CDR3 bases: TGTGCCAGCAGCTTAGTAGGGACTAGCGGGAGCACAGATACGCAGTATTTT. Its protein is CASSLVGTSGSTDTQYF.

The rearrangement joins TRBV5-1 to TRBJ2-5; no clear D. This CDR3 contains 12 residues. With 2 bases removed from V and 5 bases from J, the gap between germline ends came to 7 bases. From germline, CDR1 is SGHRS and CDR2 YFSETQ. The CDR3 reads CASSLVGETQYF. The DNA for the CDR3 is TGCGCCAGCAGCTTAGTGGGCGAGACCCAGTACTTC.

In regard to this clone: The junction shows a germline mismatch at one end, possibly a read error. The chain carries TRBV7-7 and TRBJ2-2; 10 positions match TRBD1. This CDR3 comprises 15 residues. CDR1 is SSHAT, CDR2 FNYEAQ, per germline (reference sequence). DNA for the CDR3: TGTGCTAGCAGCGCAGGGACAGGGGACGGCGGGGAGCTGTTTTTT. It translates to CASSAGTGDGGELFF.

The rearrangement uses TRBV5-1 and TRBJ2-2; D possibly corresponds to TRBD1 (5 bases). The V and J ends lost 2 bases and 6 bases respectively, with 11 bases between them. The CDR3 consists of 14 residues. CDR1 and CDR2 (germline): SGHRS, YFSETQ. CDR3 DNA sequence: TGCGCCAGCAGCTTTATACCAGGGTCCGGGGAGCTGTTTTTT. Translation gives CASSFIPGSGELFF.

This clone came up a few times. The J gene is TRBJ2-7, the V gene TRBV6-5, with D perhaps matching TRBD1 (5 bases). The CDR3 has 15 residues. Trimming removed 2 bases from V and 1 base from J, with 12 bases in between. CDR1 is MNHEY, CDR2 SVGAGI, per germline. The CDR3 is CASSYDQGRSYEQYF. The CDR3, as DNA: TGTGCCAGCAGTTACGACCAGGGCCGGTCCTACGAGCAGTACTTC.

The CDR3 sequence: CSVQGGASNTEAFF. CDR3 nucleotide sequence: TGCAGCGTCCAAGGGGGGGCCTCGAACACTGAAGCTTTCTTT. The rearrangement uses TRBV29-1 and TRBJ1-1; TRBD1 is a possible D gene (6 bases). The CDR3 is 14 amino acids. Germline CDR1 reads SQVTM; CDR2 reads ANQGSEA. Deletions cut 6 bases from V and 1 base from J, with 15 bases between.

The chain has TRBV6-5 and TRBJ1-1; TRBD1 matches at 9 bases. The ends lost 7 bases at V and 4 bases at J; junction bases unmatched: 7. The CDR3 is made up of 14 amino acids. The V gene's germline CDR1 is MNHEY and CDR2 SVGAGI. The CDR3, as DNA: TGTGCCAGCATTGGGACAGGGAGAGTCACTGAAGCTTTCTTT. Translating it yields CASIGTGRVTEAFF.

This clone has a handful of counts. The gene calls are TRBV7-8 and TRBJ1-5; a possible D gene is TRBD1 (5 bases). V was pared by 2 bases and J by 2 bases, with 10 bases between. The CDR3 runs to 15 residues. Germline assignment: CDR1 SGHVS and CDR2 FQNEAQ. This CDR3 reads CASSLQGLGNQPQHF. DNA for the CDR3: TGTGCCAGCAGCTTACAGGGACTCGGCAATCAGCCCCAGCATTTT.

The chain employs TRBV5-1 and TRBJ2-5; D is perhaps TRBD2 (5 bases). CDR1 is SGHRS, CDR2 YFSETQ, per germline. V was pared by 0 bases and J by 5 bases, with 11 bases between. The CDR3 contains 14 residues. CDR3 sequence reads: CASSLGAGSETQYF. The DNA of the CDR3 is TGCGCCAGCAGCTTGGGGGCGGGTTCCGAGACCCAGTACTTC.

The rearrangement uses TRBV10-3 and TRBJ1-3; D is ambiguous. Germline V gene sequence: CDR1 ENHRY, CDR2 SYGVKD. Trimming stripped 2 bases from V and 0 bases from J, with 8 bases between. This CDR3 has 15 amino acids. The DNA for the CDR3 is TGTGCCATCAGTGAGGGAGGTACCTCTGGAAACACCATATATTTT. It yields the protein CAISEGGTSGNTIYF.

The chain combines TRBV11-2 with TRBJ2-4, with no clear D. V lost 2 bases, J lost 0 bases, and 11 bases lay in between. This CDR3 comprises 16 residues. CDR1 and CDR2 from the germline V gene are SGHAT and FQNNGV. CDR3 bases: TGTGCCAGCAGCTTAACTACCGACCTAGCCAAAAACATTCAGTACTTC. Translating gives CASSLTTDLAKNIQYF.

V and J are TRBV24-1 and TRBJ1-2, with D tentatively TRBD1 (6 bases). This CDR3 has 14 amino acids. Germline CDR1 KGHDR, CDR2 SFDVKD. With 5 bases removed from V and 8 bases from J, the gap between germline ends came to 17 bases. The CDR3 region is CATSGTPRTGGYTF. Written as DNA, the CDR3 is TGTGCCACCAGTGGGACGCCAAGAACAGGGGGCTACACCTTC.

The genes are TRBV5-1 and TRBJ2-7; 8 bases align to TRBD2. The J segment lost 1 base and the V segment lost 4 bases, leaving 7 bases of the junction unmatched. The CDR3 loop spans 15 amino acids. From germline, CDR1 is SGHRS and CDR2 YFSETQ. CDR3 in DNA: TGCGCCAGCAGCCCCCGGGGGGGAGGGTCCTACGAGCAGTACTTC. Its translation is CASSPRGGGSYEQYF.

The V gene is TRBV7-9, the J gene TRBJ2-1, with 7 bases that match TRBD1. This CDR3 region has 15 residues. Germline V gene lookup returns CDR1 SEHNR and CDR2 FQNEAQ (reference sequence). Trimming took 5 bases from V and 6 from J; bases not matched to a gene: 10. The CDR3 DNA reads TGTGCCAGCAGCCGCGACAGGGTTGGGGGCAATGAGCAGTTCTTC. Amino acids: CASSRDRVGGNEQFF.